Presented here are 19 T cell receptor beta chains from one specimen sequenced in a study of Graves' ophthalmopathy and Graves' hyperthyroidism. TCR beta CDR3 amplification used RNA transcripts. After a first-round RT-PCR with HTBI primers, a second-round multiplex PCR was run. A single record per CDR3 protein comes from TCRdb applying MiXCR to the multiplex PCR reads. The sample holds 450,000 to 600,000 distinct CDR3 sequences, under 40% seen once. Sequencing was performed on peripheral blood or thyroid tissue (not recorded which). These receptors all come from an adult man with Graves' hyperthyroidism.

This clonotype was detected ten times or more. This chain uses TRBV19 with TRBJ2-7; a possible D gene is TRBD1 (7 bases). Germline assignment: CDR1 LNHDA and CDR2 SQIVND (reference sequence). This CDR3 has 12 residues. V was pared by 9 bases and J by 6 bases, with 15 bases between. The CDR3 loop reads CASGSGGGEQYF. DNA of the CDR3: TGTGCCAGCGGATCAGGGGGAGGCGAGCAGTACTTC.

This clonotype was seen once. As the CDR3 is not closed by the conserved phenylalanine or tryptophan, this likely results from a read error. Because the CDR3's place on the DNA is in doubt, the DNA is left out and the CDR3 is given as listed by TCRdb. This chain connects TRBV7-9 to TRBJ2-2; no DNA check was done on the table's D call, TRBD1. The CDR3 has 8 amino acids, counting both end residues. Germline V gene lookup returns CDR1 SEHNR and CDR2 FQNEAQ (reference sequence). The CDR3 reads CASSEIRG.

V is TRBV2 and J is TRBJ1-3; D remains unclear. Trimming stripped 8 bases from V and 6 bases from J, with 20 bases between. The germline V gene encodes CDR1 SNHLY and CDR2 FYNNEI. The CDR3 extends over 15 amino acids. CDR3 DNA sequence: TGTGCCAGCGGCGAGGCTAGCGGGTTATCAAACACCATATATTTT. Translated, it gives CASGEASGLSNTIYF.

The V call is TRBV29-1, the J call TRBJ2-5; 10 bases fit TRBD1. The trim removed 8 bases at V and 2 bases at J, leaving 5 bases unmatched. In germline, CDR1 is SQVTM, CDR2 ANQGSEA. The CDR3 contains 13 residues. The CDR3 DNA sequence: TGCAGCCATCCGGGACAGGGGCAAGAGACCCAGTACTTC. Its protein product is CSHPGQGQETQYF.

The chain employs TRBV29-1 and TRBJ1-1, with D hard to call. The CDR3 runs to 13 residues. CDR1 is SQVTM and CDR2 is ANQGSEA in the germline V gene. The V gene lost 8 bases and the J gene lost 1 base, with 14 bases spanning the gap. The CDR3 coding sequence is TGCAGCTTAGCCCCCAGTACGAACACTGAAGCTTTCTTT. This sequence encodes CSLAPSTNTEAFF.

This clonotype was seen at least ten times. CDR3 amino acids: CSVGHSKAEAFF. For the CDR3, the DNA is TGCAGCGTGGGACACTCAAAAGCTGAAGCTTTCTTT. The chain recombines TRBV29-1 with TRBJ1-1; perhaps TRBD1 as D (6 bases). The CDR3 totals 12 residues. Trimming removed 6 bases from V and 6 bases from J, with 14 bases in between. Germline V CDR1 and CDR2: SQVTM, ANQGSEA.

This clonotype was seen a single time. A much more abundant neighbour one base away suggests this may be a read error. The rearrangement links TRBV5-1 to TRBJ1-1, with D tentatively TRBD1 (5 bases). Germline-derived CDR1 and CDR2 are SGHRS and YFSETQ. The CDR3 is 14 residues long. This CDR3 is CAGSFGAANTEAFF. CDR3 DNA sequence: TGCGCCGGCAGCTTCGGGGCGGCGAACACTGAAGCTTTCTTT.

This clonotype was detected many times. The rearrangement links TRBV5-1 to TRBJ1-4; 9 bases are shared with TRBD1. V shed 4 bases and J 7 bases; nucleotides not matched to a gene: 8. This CDR3 has 15 amino acids. The germline V gene has CDR1 SGHRS and CDR2 YFSETQ. CDR3 protein: CASSVTGQGAEKLFF. In DNA form, the CDR3 reads TGCGCCAGCAGCGTGACGGGACAGGGAGCTGAAAAACTGTTTTTT.

This clonotype was counted many times. This chain links TRBV29-1 with TRBJ1-2; weak D call: TRBD1 (5 bases). CDR3 length equals 11 residues. From germline, CDR1 is SQVTM and CDR2 ANQGSEA. The V gene lost 4 bases and the J gene lost 4 bases, with 7 bases spanning the gap. The CDR3 sequence: CSVVGVYGYTF. CDR3 nucleotides: TGCAGCGTTGTAGGGGTCTATGGCTACACCTTC.

The chain combines TRBV28 with TRBJ2-7; the D gene is possibly TRBD1 (5 bases). CDR1 and CDR2 from the germline V gene are MDHEN and SYDVKM. This CDR3 spans 11 amino acids. The ends were cut back, 8 bases at V and 6 bases at J, with 11 bases in the middle. CDR3 in amino acids: CASGDSLEQYF. As DNA, the CDR3 is TGTGCCAGCGGCGACAGTCTCGAGCAGTACTTC.

The chain recombines TRBV7-9 with TRBJ1-2, with TRBD1 as a possible D gene (6 bases). Trimming removed 5 bases at V and 5 bases at J, with 18 bases between. There are 15 residues in the CDR3. In germline, CDR1 is SEHNR, CDR2 FQNEAQ (reference sequence). CDR3 DNA: TGTGCCAGCAGCGAGTTGGGGACACATTCATATGGCTACACCTTC. Protein: CASSELGTHSYGYTF.

This clonotype was counted at least ten times. The J gene is TRBJ2-2, the V gene TRBV7-8, with D perhaps matching TRBD1 (6 bases). This CDR3 is 16 amino acids long. Germline CDR1 reads SGHVS; CDR2 reads FQNEAQ. With 5 bases removed from V and 0 bases from J, the gap between germline ends came to 13 bases. CDR3 sequence: CASSTPGTTNTGELFF. CDR3 DNA sequence: TGTGCCAGCAGCACGCCCGGGACAACGAACACCGGGGAGCTGTTTTTT.

The chain has TRBV19 and TRBJ1-3, with 10 bases matching TRBD1. V was pared by 10 bases and J by 8 bases, with 20 bases of the junction left unmatched. The CDR3 spans 17 residues. The germline V gene has CDR1 LNHDA and CDR2 SQIVND (reference sequence). In DNA form, the CDR3 reads TGTGCCACCACCTCCCCGACAGGGGGCAACTATGGCTACACCATATATTTT. Translating it yields CATTSPTGGNYGYTIYF.

The chain is built from TRBV2 and TRBJ2-1; no clear D. Germline assignment: CDR1 SNHLY and CDR2 FYNNEI. The CDR3 is made up of 10 amino acids. V lost 3 bases and J lost 8, with 2 bases in between. CDR3 residues: CASSDYEQFF. The DNA of the CDR3 is TGTGCCAGCAGTGACTATGAGCAGTTCTTC. Full variable domain (missing parts from reference TRBV2 and TRBJ2-1): EPEVTQTPSHQVTQMGQEVILRCVPISNHLYFYWYRQILGQKVEFLVSFYNNEISEKSEIFDDQFSVERPDGSNFTLKIRSTKLEDSAMYFCASSDYEQFFGPGTRLTVL.

The CDR3 DNA is TGCGCCAGCAGCTTGGACCCCATGGGAGCGAACACCGGGGAGCTGTTTTTT. Translated, it gives CASSLDPMGANTGELFF. The gene calls are TRBV5-1 and TRBJ2-2; D perhaps matches TRBD2 (5 bases). Trimming cost V 0 bases and J 0 bases, with 12 bases left between them. Germline V gives CDR1 SGHRS, CDR2 YFSETQ. The length of the CDR3 is 17 residues.

Only a few counts were recorded for this clonotype. The genes are TRBV27 and TRBJ1-2; 7 bases align to TRBD1. CDR3 length: 14 residues. Germline V gene lookup returns CDR1 MNHEY and CDR2 SMNVEV (reference sequence). The trim removed 3 bases at V and 4 bases at J, leaving 5 bases unmatched. Here the CDR3 DNA reads TGTGCCAGCAGTTTTGGGCAGGGGGGCTATGGCTACACCTTC. As protein: CASSFGQGGYGYTF.

This chain joins TRBV6-5 and TRBJ2-5; 7 bases agree with TRBD2. This CDR3 is built from 15 residues. The V gene's germline CDR1 is MNHEY and CDR2 SVGAGI. Trimming took 2 bases from V and 1 from J; bases not matched to a gene: 4. CDR3 DNA: TGTGCCAGCAGTTACCCAGGGAGGGCCCAAGAGACCCAGTACTTC. Its translation is CASSYPGRAQETQYF.

The chain carries TRBV7-9 and TRBJ1-6; no clear D. Germline-derived CDR1 and CDR2 are SEHNR and FQNEAQ (reference sequence). The CDR3 length is 14 residues. V was cut by 4 bases and J by 10 bases, with 14 bases left in between. This CDR3 is CASSSPSGESPLHF. In nucleotides, the CDR3 is TGTGCCAGCAGCTCCCCTTCGGGAGAATCACCCCTCCACTTT.

This clonotype appeared many times. The rearrangement joins TRBV19 to TRBJ1-2; TRBD1 might be the D (5 bases). The CDR3 loop spans 14 amino acids. Per the germline V gene, CDR1 is LNHDA and CDR2 is SQIVND (reference sequence). V lost 5 bases and J lost 0, with 10 bases in between. CDR3 coding DNA: TGTGCCAGTAGTGGGACCGCTGCTAACTATGGCTACACCTTC. This gives the protein CASSGTAANYGYTF.